These 14 T cell receptor beta chains were sequenced from one sample in a study of shared clonotypes between healthy human individuals (dated by TCRdb to 2018 to 2020). CD8 naive samples were obtained by positive selection for CCR7 among CD45RO-negative cells, yielding a CD45RA+CCR7+ population from which TemRA cells were excluded. Libraries were made using the immunoSEQ multiplex PCR assay. TCRdb re-hosts the immuneACCESS table, in-frame sequences only. Its copies lack some clones; in the studies checked, an unresolved V gene accounts for under half of them, and the cause for the rest is not known. The sample records roughly 2,000,000 clones, around 96% of which are singletons. The ten biggest clones cover 0.95% to 1.5% of the sample. Sequenced: naive CD8+ T cells sorted from blood. What this sample's cell subset or site label stands for: CD45RA+CCR7+. The receptor source for this set is a man aged 18 to 30 in good health.

The chain combines TRBV27 with TRBJ2-5, with D possibly matching TRBD1 (8 bases). The V end lost 2 bases, the J end lost 4 bases, and 23 bases lay between the germline ends. Germline V gene lookup returns CDR1 MNHEY and CDR2 SMNVEV (reference sequence). This CDR3 spans 18 amino acids. The DNA for the CDR3 is TGTGCCAGCAGTTTACTTCCCGGACAGGGAGGGCGCGGAGAGACCCAGTACTTC. It is translated as CASSLLPGQGGRGETQYF.

The chain recombines TRBV13 with TRBJ2-3; D is undetermined. Per germline, CDR1 PRHDT and CDR2 FYEKMQ (reference sequence). Between the trimmed V and J ends, which lost 5 bases and 4 bases, there was a span of 10 bases. The CDR3 totals 13 residues. The CDR3 protein is CASSPSDADTQYF. CDR3 nucleotide sequence: TGTGCCAGCAGCCCTTCGGATGCAGATACGCAGTATTTT.

This clone was seen just once. The rearrangement joins TRBV11-2 to TRBJ1-1; 8 nucleotides agree with TRBD1. Germline V lookup: CDR1 SGHAT, CDR2 FQNNGV. The CDR3 sequence is 16 residues long. The V gene end was trimmed by 5 bases and the J gene end by 8 bases; junction bases not matched to a gene: 16. In DNA, the CDR3 is TGTGCCAGCAGCAAAGGGACAGGAGGCTCGTACCGAGAAGCTTTCTTT. Encoded protein: CASSKGTGGSYREAFF. The full variable domain, in which reference TRBV11-2 and TRBJ1-1 provide the parts outside the CDR3, is EAGVAQSPRYKIIEKRQSVAFWCNPISGHATLYWYQQILGQGPKLLIQFQNNGVVDDSQLPKDRFSAERLKGVDSTLKIQPAKLEDSAVYLCASSKGTGGSYREAFFGQGTRLTVV.

The V call is TRBV18, the J call TRBJ2-5, with a weak D call TRBD2 (6 bases). The germline gives CDR1 KGHSH, CDR2 LQKENI. The CDR3 loop spans 16 amino acids. V dropped 1 base and J dropped 2 bases, with 14 bases sitting between them. The CDR3 loop reads CASSPRSIREQETQYF. The CDR3, as DNA: TGTGCCAGCTCACCACGTAGTATCCGGGAGCAAGAGACCCAGTACTTC.

The chain is built from TRBV27 and TRBJ1-5, with D hard to call. V lost 2 bases to trimming and J lost 3 bases, with 8 bases between them. From germline, CDR1 is MNHEY and CDR2 SMNVEV (reference sequence). The CDR3 spans 14 residues. The CDR3: CASSLPGFNQPQHF. The CDR3 nucleotides are TGTGCCAGCAGTTTACCGGGGTTCAATCAGCCCCAGCATTTT.

The chain has TRBV30 and TRBJ1-6, with 7 bases lining up with TRBD1. Trimming at V came to 0 bases and at J to 2 bases, leaving 1 base not matched to a gene. This CDR3 contains 15 residues. CDR1 GTSNPN and CDR2 SVGIG come from the germline V gene (reference sequence). The CDR3 loop reads CAWSVGQAYNSPLHF. The CDR3 coding sequence is TGTGCCTGGAGTGTCGGACAGGCCTATAATTCACCCCTCCACTTT.

CDR3 region: CASSVDGRGANEQFF. CDR3 in DNA: TGTGCCAGCAGCGTAGATGGCAGGGGGGCCAATGAGCAGTTCTTC. J is TRBJ2-1 and V is TRBV9; TRBD1 might be the D (7 bases). Germline V CDR1 and CDR2: SGDLS, YYNGEE. The CDR3 is made up of 15 amino acids. V lost 0 bases, J lost 6 bases, and 13 bases lay in between.

The V and J genes are TRBV7-2 and TRBJ1-1; D is ambiguous. V shed 4 bases and J shed 0 bases, with 9 bases lying between them. The germline V gene has CDR1 SGHTA and CDR2 FQGNSA. CDR3 length: 14 amino acids. DNA of the CDR3: TGTGCCAGCAGCTCCCCACACCTGAACACTGAAGCTTTCTTT. This codes for CASSSPHLNTEAFF.

The V gene is TRBV13, the J gene TRBJ2-7; a possible D gene is TRBD2 (5 bases). The V and J ends lost 5 bases and 3 bases respectively, with 11 bases between them. CDR3 size: 13 residues. CDR1 PRHDT and CDR2 FYEKMQ come from the germline V gene (reference sequence). As DNA, the CDR3 is TGTGCCAGCAGCCCCCCCGGGGACTACGAGCAGTACTTC. This codes for CASSPPGDYEQYF.

Here the CDR3 DNA reads TGTGCCAGCAGTGAGCGGGAGGCCTATGAGCAGTTCTTC. Its protein product is CASSEREAYEQFF. The V call is TRBV27, the J call TRBJ2-1; TRBD2 matches 9 bases. The CDR3 runs 13 residues. J lost 8 bases, V lost 5 bases, and 4 bases had no gene match. Germline CDR1 and CDR2: MNHEY and SMNVEV (reference sequence).

Written as DNA, the CDR3 is TGCGCCAGCAGCTTGGATGGACTAGCGGGACCGCCAATCTATTACAATGAGCAGTTCTTC. Translated: CASSLDGLAGPPIYYNEQFF. The chain combines TRBV5-1 with TRBJ2-1; 12 nucleotides match TRBD2. V trimming: 0 bases; J trimming: 4 bases; junction bases outside the gene matches: 14. Germline V gene sequence: CDR1 SGHRS, CDR2 YFSETQ. This CDR3 is 20 amino acids long.

The chain links TRBV7-9 to TRBJ2-7; 9 bases align to TRBD1. The CDR3 spans 15 residues. Germline V CDR1 and CDR2: SEHNR, FQNEAQ (reference sequence). The J segment lost 2 bases and the V segment lost 0 bases, leaving 2 bases of the junction unmatched. DNA of the CDR3: TGTGCCAGCAGCTTAGCGACAGGGGGTACCTACGAGCAGTACTTC. It yields the protein CASSLATGGTYEQYF.

Here the CDR3 DNA reads TGTGCCAGCAGTGAGCAGGGGGCGAGGGGCTACACCTTC. It specifies CASSEQGARGYTF. This chain links TRBV6-4 with TRBJ1-2; 8 bases agree with TRBD1. The germline gives CDR1 MRHNA, CDR2 SNTAGT. Trimming at V came to 3 bases and at J to 8 bases, leaving 5 bases not matched to a gene. The CDR3 extends over 13 amino acids.

V is TRBV7-8 and J is TRBJ2-7, with TRBD2 identical over 10 bases. Germline trimming cut 1 base from V and 1 base from J; bases unmatched to any gene: 7. There are 17 residues in the CDR3. Germline V gives CDR1 SGHVS, CDR2 FQNEAQ. The CDR3 here is CASSLGSSGGLSYEQYF. CDR3 in DNA: TGTGCCAGCAGCTTAGGATCTAGCGGGGGCTTATCCTACGAGCAGTACTTC.